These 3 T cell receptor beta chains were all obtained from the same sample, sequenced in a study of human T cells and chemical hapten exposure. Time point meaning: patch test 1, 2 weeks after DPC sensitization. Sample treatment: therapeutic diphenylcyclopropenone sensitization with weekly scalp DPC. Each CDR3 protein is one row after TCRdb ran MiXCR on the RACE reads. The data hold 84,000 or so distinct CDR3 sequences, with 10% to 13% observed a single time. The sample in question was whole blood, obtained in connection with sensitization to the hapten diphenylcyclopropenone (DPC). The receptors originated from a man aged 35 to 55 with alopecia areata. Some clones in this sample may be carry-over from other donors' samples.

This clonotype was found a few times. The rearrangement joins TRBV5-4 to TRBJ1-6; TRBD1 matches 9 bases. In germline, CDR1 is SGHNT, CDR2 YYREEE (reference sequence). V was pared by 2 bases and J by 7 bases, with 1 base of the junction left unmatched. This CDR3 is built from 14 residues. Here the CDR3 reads CASSFGTGNSPLHF. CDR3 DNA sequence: TGTGCCAGCAGCTTTGGGACAGGGAATTCACCCCTCCACTTT.

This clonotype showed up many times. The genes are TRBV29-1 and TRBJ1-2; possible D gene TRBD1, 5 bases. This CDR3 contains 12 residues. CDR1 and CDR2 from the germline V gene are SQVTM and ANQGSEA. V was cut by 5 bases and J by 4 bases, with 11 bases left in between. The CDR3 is CSVNTGSYGYTF. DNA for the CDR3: TGCAGCGTTAACACAGGATCCTATGGCTACACCTTC.

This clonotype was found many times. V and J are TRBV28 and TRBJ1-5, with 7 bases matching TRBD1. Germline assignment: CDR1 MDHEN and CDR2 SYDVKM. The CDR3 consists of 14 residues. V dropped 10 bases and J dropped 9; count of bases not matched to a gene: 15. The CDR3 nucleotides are TGTGCCACCCGGACAGGCCCGCAATACAGGCCCCAGCATTTT. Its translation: CATRTGPQYRPQHF.